This T cell receptor (beta chain) was identified during a study of cytomegalovirus exposure and HLA in healthy donors. Study findings and constraints: Later analysis suggested most CMV-associated TCR beta chains were HLA-restricted. The analysis excluded some indistinguishable V segments, including TRBV6-2 and TRBV6-3.

Germline V CDR1 and CDR2: SEHNR, FQNEAQ (reference sequence). The CDR3 loop spans 13 amino acids. Trimming shortened V by 1 base and J by 6 bases, and 7 bases separated the two germline ends. As concerns this clone: As yet, its antigen is unknown.

PCR was performed using 60 Vbeta and 13 Jbeta primers. Assay used: immunoSEQ multiplex PCR; TCRdb lists only in-frame clones, some missing. The record lists over 200,000 clones, of which the ten most abundant hold approximately 0.98%. This receptor was obtained from a woman aged 25 to 39 in good health and CMV-seropositive. The gene calls are TRBV7-9 and TRBJ1-5, with unresolved D. Sequences were obtained from PBMCs. CDR3 amino acids: CASSLGGGQPQHF. CDR3 DNA: TGTGCCAGCAGCTTAGGGGGAGGTCAGCCCCAGCATTTT.